Listed here are 5 T cell receptor beta chains from one sample, sequenced in a study of OX40 agonist ivuxolimab in advanced cancers. The repertoire was sequenced with immunoSEQ multiplex PCR; TCRdb's copy has only in-frame clones and lacks some. This sample carries more than 65,000 clones, about 85% of them seen once, and the ten largest clones take roughly 0.8%. Sequences were derived from CD4+ or CD8+ T cells sorted from blood, sampled in a trial of the OX40 agonist ivuxolimab. These receptors all stem from an adult with an advanced solid tumor such as melanoma, head and neck, liver or kidney cancer.

The chain employs TRBV5-1 and TRBJ1-1; D possibly corresponds to TRBD1 (6 bases). Germline-derived CDR1 and CDR2 are SGHRS and YFSETQ. This CDR3 contains 14 residues. V gave up 1 base and J gave up 1 base, with 8 bases separating them. As DNA, the CDR3 is TGCGCCAGCAGCTTGACAGGGACGAACACTGAAGCTTTCTTT. Protein: CASSLTGTNTEAFF.

The chain employs TRBV6-6 and TRBJ2-7, with D tentatively TRBD2 (6 bases). V shed 4 bases and J shed 9 bases, with 25 bases lying between them. Per germline, CDR1 MNHNY and CDR2 SVGAGI (reference sequence). This CDR3 has 16 amino acids. CDR3 loop: CASSFLGGLSPPRQYF. In DNA form, the CDR3 reads TGTGCCAGCAGTTTCTTGGGGGGACTCTCCCCCCCTCGGCAGTACTTC.

J is TRBJ2-1 and V is TRBV10-3; 12 bases fit TRBD2. The V gene's germline CDR1 is ENHRY and CDR2 SYGVKD. There are 17 residues in the CDR3. V was clipped by 4 bases and J by 5 bases; unmatched bases: 9. CDR3 nucleotide sequence: TGTGCCATCAGTGGATCGCCTAGCGGGGGGGCCCACAATGAGCAGTTCTTC. This translates into CAISGSPSGGAHNEQFF.

J is TRBJ2-3 and V is TRBV21-1; whether TRBD2, the table's D call, matches the DNA was not checked. TRBV21-1 is an annotated pseudogene. The CDR3 loop spans 16 amino acids. CDR3 in amino acids: CASSNNFGGLADTQYF. Here the CDR3 DNA reads TGTGCCAGCAGCAATAACTTCGGGGGGTTGGCAGATACGCAGTATTTT.

The gene calls are TRBV7-9 and TRBJ2-3; 8 bases are shared with TRBD1. The CDR3 runs to 16 residues. Germline values: CDR1 SEHNR, CDR2 FQNEAQ (reference sequence). V was clipped by 6 bases and J by 4 bases; unmatched bases: 12. DNA of the CDR3: TGTGCCAGCAGTCCTAGAAGGGACAGGAACCCAGATACGCAGTATTTT. Residues: CASSPRRDRNPDTQYF.